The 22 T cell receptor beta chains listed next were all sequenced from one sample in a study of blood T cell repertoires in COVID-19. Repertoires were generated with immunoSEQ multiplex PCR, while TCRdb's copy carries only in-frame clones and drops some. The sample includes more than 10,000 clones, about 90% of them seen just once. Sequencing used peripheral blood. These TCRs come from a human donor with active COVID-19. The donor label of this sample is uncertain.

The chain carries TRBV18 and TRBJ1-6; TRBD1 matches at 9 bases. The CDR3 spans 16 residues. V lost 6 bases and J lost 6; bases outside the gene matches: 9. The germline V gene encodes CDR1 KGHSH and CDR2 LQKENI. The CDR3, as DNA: TGTGCCAGCTCCCGGGACAGGGAGTTGGCTAATTCACCCCTCCACTTT. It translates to CASSRDRELANSPLHF.

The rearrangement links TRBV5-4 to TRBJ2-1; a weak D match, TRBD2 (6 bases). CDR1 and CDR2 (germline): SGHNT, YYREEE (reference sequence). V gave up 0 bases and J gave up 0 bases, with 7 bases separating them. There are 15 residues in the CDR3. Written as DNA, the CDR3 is TGTGCCAGCAGCTTGGTCGGGGGCTCCTACAATGAGCAGTTCTTC. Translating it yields CASSLVGGSYNEQFF.

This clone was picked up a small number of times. CDR3 DNA sequence: TGTGCCAGCAAGGTGGGCGGGGGGGCCGCAGATACGCAGTATTTT. This gives the protein CASKVGGGAADTQYF. V and J are TRBV7-9 and TRBJ2-3, with TRBD2 matching over 9 bases. J was trimmed by 4 bases and V by 7 bases; bases with no gene match: 9. CDR3 length: 15 amino acids. Germline CDR1 SEHNR, CDR2 FQNEAQ (reference sequence).

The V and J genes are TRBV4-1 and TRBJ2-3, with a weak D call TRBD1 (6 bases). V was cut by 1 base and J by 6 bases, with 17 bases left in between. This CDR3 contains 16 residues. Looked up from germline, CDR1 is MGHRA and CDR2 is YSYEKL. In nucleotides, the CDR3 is TGCGCCAGCAGCCAAGGAAGGTATGGGGGCGCGGATACGCAGTATTTT. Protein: CASSQGRYGGADTQYF.

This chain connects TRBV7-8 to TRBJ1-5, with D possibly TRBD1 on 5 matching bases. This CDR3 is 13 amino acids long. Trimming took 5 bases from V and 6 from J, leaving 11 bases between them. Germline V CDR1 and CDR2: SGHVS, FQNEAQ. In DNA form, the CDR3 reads TGTGCCAGCAGCCCGGGGGGGAGTCAGCCCCAGCATTTT. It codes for CASSPGGSQPQHF.

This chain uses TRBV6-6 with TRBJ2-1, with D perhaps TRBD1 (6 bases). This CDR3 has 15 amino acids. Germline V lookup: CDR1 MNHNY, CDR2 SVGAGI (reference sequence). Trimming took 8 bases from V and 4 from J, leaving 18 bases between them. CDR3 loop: CASEGDRIDYNEQFF. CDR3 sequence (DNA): TGTGCCAGCGAGGGGGACCGAATTGATTACAATGAGCAGTTCTTC.

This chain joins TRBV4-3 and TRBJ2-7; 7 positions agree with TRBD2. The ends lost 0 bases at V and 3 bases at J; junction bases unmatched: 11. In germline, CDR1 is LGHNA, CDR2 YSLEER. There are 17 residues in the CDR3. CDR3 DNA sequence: TGCGCCAGCAGCCAAGATAGGGCCCCGGGAGGTGTCTACGAGCAGTACTTC. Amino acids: CASSQDRAPGGVYEQYF.

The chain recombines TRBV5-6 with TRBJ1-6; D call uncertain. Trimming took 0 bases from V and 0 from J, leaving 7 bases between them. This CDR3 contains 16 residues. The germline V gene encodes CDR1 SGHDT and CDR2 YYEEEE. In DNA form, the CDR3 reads TGTGCCAGCAGCTTGGGCAGTCCCTCCTATAATTCACCCCTCCACTTT. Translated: CASSLGSPSYNSPLHF. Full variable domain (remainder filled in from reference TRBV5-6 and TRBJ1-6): DAGVTQSPTHLIKTRGQQVTLRCSPKSGHDTVSWYQQALGQGPQFIFQYYEEEERQRGNFPDRFSGHQFPNYSSELNVNALLLGDSALYLCASSLGSPSYNSPLHFGNGTRLTVT.

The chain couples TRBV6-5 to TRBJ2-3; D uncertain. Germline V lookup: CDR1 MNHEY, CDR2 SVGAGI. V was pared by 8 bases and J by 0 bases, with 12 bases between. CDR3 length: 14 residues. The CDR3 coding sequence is TGTGCCAGCCACAATGGCGGAAGCACAGATACGCAGTATTTT. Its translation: CASHNGGSTDTQYF.

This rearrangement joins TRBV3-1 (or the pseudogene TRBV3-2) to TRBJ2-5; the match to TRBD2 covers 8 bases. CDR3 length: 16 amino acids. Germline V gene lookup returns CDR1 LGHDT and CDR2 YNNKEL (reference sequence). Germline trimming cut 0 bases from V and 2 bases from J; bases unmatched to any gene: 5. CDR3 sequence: CASSQDGGGGQETQYF. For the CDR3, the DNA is TGTGCCAGCAGCCAAGATGGGGGCGGGGGGCAAGAGACCCAGTACTTC.

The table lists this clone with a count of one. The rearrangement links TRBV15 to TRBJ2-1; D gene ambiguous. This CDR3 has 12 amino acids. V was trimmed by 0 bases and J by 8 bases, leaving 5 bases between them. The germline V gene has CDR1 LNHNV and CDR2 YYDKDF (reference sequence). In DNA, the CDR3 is TGTGCCACCAGCAGAGACAGCGATGAGCAGTTCTTC. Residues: CATSRDSDEQFF.

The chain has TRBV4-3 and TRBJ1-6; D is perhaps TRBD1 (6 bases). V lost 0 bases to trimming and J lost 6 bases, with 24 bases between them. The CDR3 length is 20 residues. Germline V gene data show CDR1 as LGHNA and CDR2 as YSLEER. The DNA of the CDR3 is TGCGCCAGCAGCCAAGATGTCCCTACGGCGGACAGCCTGTTTAATTCACCCCTCCACTTT. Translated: CASSQDVPTADSLFNSPLHF.

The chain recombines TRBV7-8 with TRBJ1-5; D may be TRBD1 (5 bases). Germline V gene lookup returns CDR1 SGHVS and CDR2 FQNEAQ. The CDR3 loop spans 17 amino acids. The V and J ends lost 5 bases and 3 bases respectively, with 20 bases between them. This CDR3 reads CASSKSGITSSNQPQHF. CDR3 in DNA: TGTGCCAGCAGCAAATCAGGGATAACCTCCTCCAATCAGCCCCAGCATTTT.

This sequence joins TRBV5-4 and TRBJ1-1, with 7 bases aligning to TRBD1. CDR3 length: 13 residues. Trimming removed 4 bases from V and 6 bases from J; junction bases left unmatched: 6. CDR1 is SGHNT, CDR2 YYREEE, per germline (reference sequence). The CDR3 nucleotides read TGTGCCAGCAGCGGGGGGACAGAGTCTGAAGCTTTCTTT. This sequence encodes CASSGGTESEAFF.

CDR3 DNA sequence: TGTGCCAGCAGCCCCCGGGGGGACTTCACCGGGGAGCTGTTTTTT. Its translation: CASSPRGDFTGELFF. This chain uses TRBV5-5 with TRBJ2-2, with 7 positions matching TRBD2. Germline CDR1 SGHKS, CDR2 YYEKEE (reference sequence). This CDR3 contains 15 residues. V gave up 4 bases and J gave up 4 bases; unmatched junction bases: 7.

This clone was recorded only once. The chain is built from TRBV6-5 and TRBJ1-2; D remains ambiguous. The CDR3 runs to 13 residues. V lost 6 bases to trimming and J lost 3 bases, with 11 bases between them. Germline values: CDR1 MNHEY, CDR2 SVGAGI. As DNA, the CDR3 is TGTGCCAGCAGCACTACCTCCGACTATGGCTACACCTTC. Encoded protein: CASSTTSDYGYTF.

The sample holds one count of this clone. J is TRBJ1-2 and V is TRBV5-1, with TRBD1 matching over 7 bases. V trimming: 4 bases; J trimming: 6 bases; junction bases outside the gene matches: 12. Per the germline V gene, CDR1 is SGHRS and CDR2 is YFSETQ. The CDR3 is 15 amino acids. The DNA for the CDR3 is TGCGCCAGCAGCCAGAACCCCGGGACAGTAAATGGCTACACCTTC. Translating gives CASSQNPGTVNGYTF. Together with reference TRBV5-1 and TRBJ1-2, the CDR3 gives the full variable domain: KAGVTQTPRYLIKTRGQQVTLSCSPISGHRSVSWYQQTPGQGLQFLFEYFSETQRNKGNFPGRFSGRQFSNSRSEMNVSTLELGDSALYLCASSQNPGTVNGYTFGSGTRLTVV.

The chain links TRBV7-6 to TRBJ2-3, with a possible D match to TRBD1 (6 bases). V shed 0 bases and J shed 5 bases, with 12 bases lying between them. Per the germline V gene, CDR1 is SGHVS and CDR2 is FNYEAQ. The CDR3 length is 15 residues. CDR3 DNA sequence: TGTGCCAGCAGCTTAGCGGGAACAGGGCGAGATACGCAGTATTTT. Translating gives CASSLAGTGRDTQYF.

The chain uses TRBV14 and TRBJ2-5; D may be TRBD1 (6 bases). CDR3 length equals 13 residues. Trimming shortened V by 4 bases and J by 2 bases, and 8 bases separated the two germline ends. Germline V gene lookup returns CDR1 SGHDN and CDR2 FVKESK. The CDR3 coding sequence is TGTGCCAGCAGCCTTGACAGGCAAGAGACCCAGTACTTC. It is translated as CASSLDRQETQYF.

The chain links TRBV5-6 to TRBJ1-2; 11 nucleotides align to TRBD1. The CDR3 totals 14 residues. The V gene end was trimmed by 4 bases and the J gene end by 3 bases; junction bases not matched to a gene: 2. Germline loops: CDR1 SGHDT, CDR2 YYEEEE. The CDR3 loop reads CASSPGQGDYGYTF. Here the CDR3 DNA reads TGTGCCAGCAGCCCGGGACAGGGGGACTATGGCTACACCTTC.

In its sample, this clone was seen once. CDR3 sequence reads: CASSSPAGGFNEQFF. The CDR3 DNA is TGTGCCAGCAGCTCCCCTGCGGGGGGCTTTAATGAGCAGTTCTTC. The chain links TRBV5-4 to TRBJ2-1, with 8 bases identical to TRBD2. Germline CDR1 and CDR2: SGHNT and YYREEE (reference sequence). The CDR3 has 15 residues. V lost 3 bases to trimming and J lost 7 bases; unmatched junction nucleotides: 9.

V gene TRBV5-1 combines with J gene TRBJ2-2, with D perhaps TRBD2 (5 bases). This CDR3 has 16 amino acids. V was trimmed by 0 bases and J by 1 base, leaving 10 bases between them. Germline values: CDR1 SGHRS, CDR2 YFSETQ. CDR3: CASSLAQRMNTGELFF. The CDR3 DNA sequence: TGCGCCAGCAGCTTGGCTCAGCGGATGAACACCGGGGAGCTGTTTTTT.